This is a list of T cell receptor beta chains from one sample in a study of control samples from healthy donors and cancer patients. Profiled with immunoSEQ multiplex PCR; TCRdb holds only in-frame clones, not every one. The sample shows about 130,000 clones, over 80% of them seen only once. The specimen sequenced was blood. The receptors here all came from a woman between 45 and 65 years old in good health. CDR3s include the opening cysteine and the closing phenylalanine or tryptophan. Each record gives: V gene, clone size, J gene, D gene, CDR3 DNA, CDR3 protein. D genes are given only for firm matches. Where a row states a size, it is once, few, many or the class of an expanded clone; other rows omit it.

>TRBV19|-|TRBJ2-3|TRBD1
TGTGCCAGTAGTATAGAAGACAGGGTCAGCACAGATACGCAGTATTTT
CASSIEDRVSTDTQYF
>TRBV28|few|TRBJ1-5|-
TGTGCCAGCAGTTTCGGGCAAACTCAGCCCCAGCATTTT
CASSFGQTQPQHF
>TRBV20-1|-|TRBJ1-2|-
TGCAGTGCTAGAGAGGCGTTTGGCTACACCTTC
CSAREAFGYTF
>TRBV6-1|-|TRBJ2-7|-
TGTGCCAGCAGTGATGGGGGGGCCCGCTCCTACGAGCAGTACTTC
CASSDGGARSYEQYF
>TRBV11-2|-|TRBJ2-5|-
TGTGCCAGCAGCACTACAATAGGGGAAGGAGAGACCCAGTACTTC
CASSTTIGEGETQYF
>TRBV7-8|few|TRBJ1-5|-
TGTGCCAGCAGCTCATTCAGGATTAGCAATCAGCCCCAGCATTTT
CASSSFRISNQPQHF
>TRBV6-6|-|TRBJ1-2|-
TGTGCCAGCATTGTCGGGCAGGGGAGCTATGGCTACACCTTC
CASIVGQGSYGYTF
>TRBV24-1|-|TRBJ2-1|-
TGTGCCACCAGTGAAAACAGGGGGGGCTCCTACAATGAGCAGTTCTTC
CATSENRGGSYNEQFF
>TRBV7-2|-|TRBJ2-7|TRBD2
TGTGCCAGCAGCTCAGCTACGGGACTAGCGGGACACTTC
CASSSATGLAGHF
>TRBV28|-|TRBJ1-4|-
TGTGCCAGCAGCCTAATGACAGGAACAAATGAAAAACTGTTTTTT
CASSLMTGTNEKLFF
>TRBV28|-|TRBJ1-3|-
TGTGCCAGCACCCCTCGGGGAGTTTCTGGAAACACCATATATTTT
CASTPRGVSGNTIYF
>TRBV30|-|TRBJ2-7|TRBD1
TGTGCCTGGAGTGACGACAGGGTATGGTACGAGCAGTACTTC
CAWSDDRVWYEQYF
>TRBV15|-|TRBJ2-1|TRBD2
TGTGCCACCAGCGGAAGTCTACTAGCGGGGGCTTTCAATGAGCAGTTCTTC
CATSGSLLAGAFNEQFF
>TRBV5-6|-|TRBJ2-7|-
TGTGCCAGCAGCTTGGTAGCAGGGCAGGTACGAAACTACGAGCAGTACTTC
CASSLVAGQVRNYEQYF
>TRBV20-1|-|TRBJ1-6|-
TGCAGTGCTAGACAGGAGTCCCTCCACTTT
CSARQESLHF
>TRBV30|once|TRBJ1-3|-
TGTGCCTGGAGTCCCACAGGGCGCTCTGGAAACACCATATATTTT
CAWSPTGRSGNTIYF
>TRBV5-1|-|TRBJ2-5|-
TGCGCCAGCAGCTTGGCCGGGCTAGAGACCCAGTACTTC
CASSLAGLETQYF
>TRBV4-1|-|TRBJ2-1|TRBD2
TGCGCCAGCAGCCCGAGACTAGCGGGAGTTGAGCAGTTCTTC
CASSPRLAGVEQFF
>TRBV7-9|-|TRBJ1-1|-
TGTGCCAGCAGCTTATTCGGGGGCGCCACGAACACTGAAGCTTTCTTT
CASSLFGGATNTEAFF
>TRBV29-1|-|TRBJ2-1|-
TGCAGCGTTGAAGCGGGAGAGACTGTATACAATGAGCAGTTCTTC
CSVEAGETVYNEQFF
>TRBV29-1|-|TRBJ2-5|-
TGCAGCGTTCTGGCCGGCGGTAGTGGAGAGACCCAGTACTTC
CSVLAGGSGETQYF
>TRBV29-1|-|TRBJ1-5|-
TGCAGCGTTGTGGACACAGGGAGTCGCGATCAGCCCCAGCATTTT
CSVVDTGSRDQPQHF
>TRBV5-4|-|TRBJ2-3|-
TGTGCCAGCAGCATGGACGGACGCACAGATACGCAGTATTTT
CASSMDGRTDTQYF
>TRBV2|-|TRBJ2-1|TRBD1
TGTGCCAGCACTTATGATCAAACCGGGACAGGGAGGAATGAGCAGTTCTTC
CASTYDQTGTGRNEQFF
>TRBV5-8|-|TRBJ1-1|-
TGTGCCAGCAGCTTGCACCCCAACACTGAAGCTTTCTTT
CASSLHPNTEAFF
>TRBV15|-|TRBJ1-3|-
TGTGCCACCAGCAGAGATCATGTGGGTACCATATATTTT
CATSRDHVGTIYF
>TRBV7-2|-|TRBJ2-7|-
TGTGCCAGCAGCAGCCGGTACGAGCAGTACTTC
CASSSRYEQYF
>TRBV5-4|-|TRBJ2-1|-
TGTGCCAGCAGACCGACCGGCGGGCGGAGCTCCTACAATGAGCAGTTCTTC
CASRPTGGRSSYNEQFF
>TRBV6-5|-|TRBJ2-5|-
TGTGCCAGCAGTTACTCGATTACCCGGCAAGAGACCCAGTACTTC
CASSYSITRQETQYF
>TRBV5-1|few|TRBJ2-7|-
TGCGCCAGCAGCTTGGTAGCAGGGGGAGGCTACGAGCAGTACTTC
CASSLVAGGGYEQYF
>TRBV30|-|TRBJ1-2|TRBD1
TGTGCCTGCTGGGACAGGGCAAACTATGGCTACACCTTC
CACWDRANYGYTF
>TRBV27|-|TRBJ2-7|TRBD2
TGTGCCAGCAGTTACAAACCCTCGGGACTAGTCTACGAGCAGTACTTC
CASSYKPSGLVYEQYF
>TRBV4-2|-|TRBJ2-1|-
TGTGCCAGCAGCCAAGATTGGGTGGACCCCATCCTGTTCTTC
CASSQDWVDPILFF
>TRBV7-9|once|TRBJ2-1|-
TGTGCCAGCAGCTTAGTGGGGGTAGCGTTTGAGCAGTTCTTC
CASSLVGVAFEQFF
>TRBV18|-|TRBJ2-5|TRBD1
TGTGCCAGCTCATTACGACAGGGGGAGACCCAGTACTTC
CASSLRQGETQYF
>TRBV19|-|TRBJ2-3|-
TGTGCCAGTACCAGACCAGGGGGCACAGATACGCAGTATTTT
CASTRPGGTDTQYF
>TRBV7-9|-|TRBJ2-2|-
TGTGCCATAAGGGCAGGGCCGACCGGGGAGCTGTTTTTT
CAIRAGPTGELFF
>TRBV6-1|-|TRBJ2-2|TRBD1
TGTGCCAGCAGTGATCAGACAGGGGGCGCGGGCGTTGCCGGGGAGCTGTTTTTT
CASSDQTGGAGVAGELFF
>TRBV7-6|-|TRBJ2-1|TRBD1
TGTGCCAGCAGCTTAGGACAGGGGACCTACAATGAGCAGTTCTTC
CASSLGQGTYNEQFF
>TRBV23-1|-|TRBJ1-5|-
TGCGCCAGCAGTCCCCCGGACACGGGGACTCAGCCCCAGCATTTT
CASSPPDTGTQPQHF
>TRBV6-6|-|TRBJ1-3|-
TGTGCCAGCAGTTACCAGGGTCCCCCCGGAAACACCATATATTTT
CASSYQGPPGNTIYF
>TRBV27|-|TRBJ1-2|-
TGTGCCAGCAGTTTATTCGGTCCCTATGGCTACACCTTC
CASSLFGPYGYTF